One and the same sample provided the 3 T cell receptor beta chains below, sequenced in a study of CD4+ T cells in melanoma. Assay: immunoSEQ multiplex PCR; the TCRdb copy retains only in-frame clones and omits some. The profile shows around 110,000 clones, 92% of them singletons. Sequenced material: peripheral blood. The source of these receptors is a human donor with melanoma.

The chain has TRBV19 and TRBJ2-3; 9 nucleotides align to TRBD2. Per germline, CDR1 LNHDA and CDR2 SQIVND (reference sequence). This CDR3 comprises 13 residues. After removal of 8 bases from V and 7 bases from J, the junction contained 7 bases not matched to a gene. The CDR3 DNA reads as TGTGCCAGTTCGAGCGGGAGGTTAAATACGCAGTATTTT. It yields the protein CASSSGRLNTQYF.

The genes are TRBV10-3 and TRBJ2-5, with 8 bases aligning to TRBD2. Unmatched junction bases numbered 6, after V lost 0 bases and J lost 0 bases. Germline V gene sequence: CDR1 ENHRY, CDR2 SYGVKD. The CDR3 consists of 17 residues. The CDR3 nucleotides read TGTGCCATCAGTGAGTCAGGGATTAGCGGGGACCAAGAGACCCAGTACTTC. It yields the protein CAISESGISGDQETQYF.

This chain links TRBV29-1 with TRBJ2-3; D remains ambiguous. The CDR3 sequence is 11 residues long. From germline, CDR1 is SQVTM and CDR2 ANQGSEA. The ends were cut back, 6 bases at V and 4 bases at J, with 8 bases in the middle. The CDR3 region is CSVARADTQYF. The CDR3 bases are TGCAGCGTAGCTCGGGCAGATACGCAGTATTTT.